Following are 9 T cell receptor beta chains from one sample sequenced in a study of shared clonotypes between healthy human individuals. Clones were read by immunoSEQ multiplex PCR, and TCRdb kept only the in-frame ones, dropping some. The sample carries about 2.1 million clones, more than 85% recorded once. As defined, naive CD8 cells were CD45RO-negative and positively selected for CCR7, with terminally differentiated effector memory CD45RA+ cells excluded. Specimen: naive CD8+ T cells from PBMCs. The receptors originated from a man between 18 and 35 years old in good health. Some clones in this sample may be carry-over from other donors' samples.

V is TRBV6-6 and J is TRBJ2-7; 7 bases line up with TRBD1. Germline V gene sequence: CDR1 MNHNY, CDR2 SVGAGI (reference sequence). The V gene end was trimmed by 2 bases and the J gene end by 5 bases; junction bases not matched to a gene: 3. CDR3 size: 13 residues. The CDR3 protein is CASSYTDRDEQYF. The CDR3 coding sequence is TGTGCCAGCAGTTACACCGACAGGGACGAGCAGTACTTC.

The CDR3 protein is CASPGGGGVTEAFF. The CDR3, as DNA: TGTGCCAGCCCAGGGGGCGGGGGCGTCACTGAAGCTTTCTTT. V usage is TRBV2 and J usage is TRBJ1-1; 8 nucleotides align to TRBD1. This CDR3 is built from 14 residues. V shed 8 bases, J shed 4 bases, and the junction held 9 bases outside the gene matches. Germline V gives CDR1 SNHLY, CDR2 FYNNEI.

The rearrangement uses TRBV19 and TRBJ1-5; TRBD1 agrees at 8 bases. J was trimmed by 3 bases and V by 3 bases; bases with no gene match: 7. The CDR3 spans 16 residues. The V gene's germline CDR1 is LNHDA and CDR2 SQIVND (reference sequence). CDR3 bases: TGTGCCAGTAGTATTTGGCACAGGGGGGCCAATCAGCCCCAGCATTTT. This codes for CASSIWHRGANQPQHF.

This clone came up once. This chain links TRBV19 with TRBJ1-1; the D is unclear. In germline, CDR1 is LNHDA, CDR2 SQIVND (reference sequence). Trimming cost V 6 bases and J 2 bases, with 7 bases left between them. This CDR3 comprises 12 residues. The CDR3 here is CASSLYNTEAFF. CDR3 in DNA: TGTGCCAGTAGCCTCTATAACACTGAAGCTTTCTTT.

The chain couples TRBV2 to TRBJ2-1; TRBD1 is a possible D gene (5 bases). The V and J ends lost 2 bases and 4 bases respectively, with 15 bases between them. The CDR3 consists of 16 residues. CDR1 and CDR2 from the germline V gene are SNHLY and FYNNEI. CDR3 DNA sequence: TGTGCCAGCAGTGAATGGATTGGGGCGTCTTACAATGAGCAGTTCTTC. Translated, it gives CASSEWIGASYNEQFF.

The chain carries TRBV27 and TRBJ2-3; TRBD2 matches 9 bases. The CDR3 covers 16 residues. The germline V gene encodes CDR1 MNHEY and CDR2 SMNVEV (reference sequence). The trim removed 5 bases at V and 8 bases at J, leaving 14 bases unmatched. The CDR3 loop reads CASSGISGSLIFTQYF. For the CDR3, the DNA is TGTGCCAGCAGTGGGATTAGCGGGAGCCTCATTTTTACGCAGTATTTT.

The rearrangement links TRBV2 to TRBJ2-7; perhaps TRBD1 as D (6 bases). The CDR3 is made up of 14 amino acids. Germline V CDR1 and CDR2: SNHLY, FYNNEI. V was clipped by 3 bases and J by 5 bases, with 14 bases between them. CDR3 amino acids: CASSDQGPLHEQYF. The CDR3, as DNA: TGTGCCAGCAGTGACCAGGGGCCCCTCCACGAGCAGTACTTC.

This CDR3 is CASRPRVQMNTEAFF. DNA for the CDR3: TGTGCCAGCAGACCCAGGGTTCAAATGAACACTGAAGCTTTCTTT. This chain connects TRBV6-1 to TRBJ1-1; D is perhaps TRBD1 (5 bases). V dropped 6 bases and J dropped 0 bases, with 14 bases sitting between them. The CDR3 runs 15 residues. Germline V CDR1 and CDR2: MNHNS, SASEGT.

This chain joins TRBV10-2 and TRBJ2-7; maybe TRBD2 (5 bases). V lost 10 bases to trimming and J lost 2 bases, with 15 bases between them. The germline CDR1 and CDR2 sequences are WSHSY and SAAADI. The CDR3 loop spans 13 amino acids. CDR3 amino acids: CATRIGSAYEQYF. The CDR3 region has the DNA TGCGCCACCCGTATTGGGAGCGCCTACGAGCAGTACTTC.